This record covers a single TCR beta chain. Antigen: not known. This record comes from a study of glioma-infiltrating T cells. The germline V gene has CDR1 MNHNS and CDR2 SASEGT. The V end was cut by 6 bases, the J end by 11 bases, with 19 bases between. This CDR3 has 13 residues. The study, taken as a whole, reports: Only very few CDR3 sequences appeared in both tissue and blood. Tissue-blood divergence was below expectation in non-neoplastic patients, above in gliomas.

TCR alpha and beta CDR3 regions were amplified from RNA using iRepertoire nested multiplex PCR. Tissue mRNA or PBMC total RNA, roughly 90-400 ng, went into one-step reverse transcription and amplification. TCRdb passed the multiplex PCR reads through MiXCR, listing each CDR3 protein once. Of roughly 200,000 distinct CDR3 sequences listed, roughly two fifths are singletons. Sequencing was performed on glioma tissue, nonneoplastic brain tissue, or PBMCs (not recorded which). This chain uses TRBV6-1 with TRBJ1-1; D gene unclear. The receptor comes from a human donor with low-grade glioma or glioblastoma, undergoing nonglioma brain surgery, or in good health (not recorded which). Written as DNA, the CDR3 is TGTGCCAGCAGAGTAAGAGAAAACTACGGGGCTTTCTTT. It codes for CASRVRENYGAFF.